The clone carrying this T cell receptor (beta chain) was seen more than once but under ten times. The data derive from a study of blood T cell repertoires in COVID-19. Study as a whole: T cells, B-cell-depleted T cells, or PBMCs supplied cDNA or gDNA.

Clones were sequenced by immunoSEQ multiplex PCR, and TCRdb holds only the in-frame ones, with some missing. Found here are over 150,000 clones, approximately 84% of them singletons; the top ten hold roughly 15%. CDR3 length: 14 residues. The germline gives CDR1 LGHNA, CDR2 YSLEER. V was clipped by 0 bases and J by 4 bases; unmatched bases: 2. Material for sequencing was peripheral blood. The clonotype was recovered from a man aged 18 to 29 with active or convalescent COVID-19. The chain is built from TRBV4-3 and TRBJ2-7; TRBD2 aligns across 8 bases. DNA of the CDR3: TGCGCCAGCAGCCAAGAGGGCGGGAGGTACGAGCAGTACTTC. It specifies CASSQEGGRYEQYF.